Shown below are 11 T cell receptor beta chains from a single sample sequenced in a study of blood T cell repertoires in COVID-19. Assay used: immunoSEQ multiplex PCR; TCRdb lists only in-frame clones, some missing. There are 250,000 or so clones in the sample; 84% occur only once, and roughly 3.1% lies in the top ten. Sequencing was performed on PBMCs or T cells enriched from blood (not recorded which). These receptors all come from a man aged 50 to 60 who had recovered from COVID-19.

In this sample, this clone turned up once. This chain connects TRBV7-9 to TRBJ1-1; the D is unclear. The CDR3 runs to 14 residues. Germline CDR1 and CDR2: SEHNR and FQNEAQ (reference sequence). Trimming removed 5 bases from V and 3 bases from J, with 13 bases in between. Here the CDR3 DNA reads TGTGCCAGCAGCGTCTACGAGGTGGACACTGAAGCTTTCTTT. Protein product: CASSVYEVDTEAFF. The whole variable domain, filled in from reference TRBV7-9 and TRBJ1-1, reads DTGVSQNPRHKITKRGQNVTFRCDPISEHNRLYWYRQTLGQGPEFLTYFQNEAQLEKSRLLSDRFSAERPKGSFSTLEIQRTEQGDSAMYLCASSVYEVDTEAFFGQGTRLTVV.

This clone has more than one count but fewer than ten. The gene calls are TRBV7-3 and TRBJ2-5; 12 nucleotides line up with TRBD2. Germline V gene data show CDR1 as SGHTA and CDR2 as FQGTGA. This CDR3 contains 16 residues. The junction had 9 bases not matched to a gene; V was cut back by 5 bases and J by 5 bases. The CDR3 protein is CASSTTGTSGRETQYF. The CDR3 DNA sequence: TGTGCCAGCAGCACAACCGGGACTAGCGGGCGGGAGACCCAGTACTTC.

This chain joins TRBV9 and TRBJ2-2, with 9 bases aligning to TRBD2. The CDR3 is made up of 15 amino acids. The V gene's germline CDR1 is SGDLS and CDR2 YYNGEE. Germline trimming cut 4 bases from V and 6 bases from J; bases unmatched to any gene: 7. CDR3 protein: CASSTPGLAPGELFF. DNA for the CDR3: TGTGCCAGCAGCACACCGGGACTAGCCCCCGGGGAGCTGTTTTTT.

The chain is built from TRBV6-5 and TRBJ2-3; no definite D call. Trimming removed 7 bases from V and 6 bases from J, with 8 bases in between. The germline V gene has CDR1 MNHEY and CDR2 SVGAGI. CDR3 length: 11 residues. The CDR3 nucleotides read TGTGCCAGCAACCGAGTCGATACGCAGTATTTT. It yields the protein CASNRVDTQYF.

Here the CDR3 reads CASSSSRSTDTQYF. The CDR3 nucleotides read TGTGCCAGCAGCTCGTCGCGGAGCACAGATACGCAGTATTTT. This rearrangement joins TRBV7-2 to TRBJ2-3, with D hard to call. Germline values: CDR1 SGHTA, CDR2 FQGNSA. The V and J ends lost 4 bases and 0 bases respectively, with 8 bases between them. This CDR3 has 14 amino acids.

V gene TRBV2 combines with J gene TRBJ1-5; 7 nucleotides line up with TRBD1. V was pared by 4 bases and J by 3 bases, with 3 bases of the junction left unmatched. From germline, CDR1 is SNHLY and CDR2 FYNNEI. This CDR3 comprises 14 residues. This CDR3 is CASSGDSLNQPQHF. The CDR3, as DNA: TGTGCCAGCAGTGGGGACAGCCTCAATCAGCCCCAGCATTTT.

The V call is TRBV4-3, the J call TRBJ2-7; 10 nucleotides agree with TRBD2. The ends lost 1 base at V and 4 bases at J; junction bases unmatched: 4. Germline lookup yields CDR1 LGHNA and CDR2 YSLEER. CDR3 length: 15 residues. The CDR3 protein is CASSQGASGSYEQYF. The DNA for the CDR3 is TGCGCCAGCAGCCAAGGGGCTAGCGGGAGTTACGAGCAGTACTTC.

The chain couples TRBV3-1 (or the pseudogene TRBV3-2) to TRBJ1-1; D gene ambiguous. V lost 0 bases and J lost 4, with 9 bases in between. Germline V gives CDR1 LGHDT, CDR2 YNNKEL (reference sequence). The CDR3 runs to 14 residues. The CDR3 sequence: CASSQDGGGTEAFF. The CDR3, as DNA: TGTGCCAGCAGCCAAGATGGAGGCGGCACTGAAGCTTTCTTT.

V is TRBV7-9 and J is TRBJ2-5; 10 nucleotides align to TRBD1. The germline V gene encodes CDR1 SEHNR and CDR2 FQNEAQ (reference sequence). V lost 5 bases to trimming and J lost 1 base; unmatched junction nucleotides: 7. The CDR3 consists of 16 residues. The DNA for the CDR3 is TGTGCCAGCAGCCCCCTGGACAGGGGGATCCAAGAGACCCAGTACTTC. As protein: CASSPLDRGIQETQYF.

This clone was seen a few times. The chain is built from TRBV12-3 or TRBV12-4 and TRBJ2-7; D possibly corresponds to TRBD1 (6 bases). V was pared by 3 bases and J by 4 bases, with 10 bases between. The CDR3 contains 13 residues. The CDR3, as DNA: TGTGCCAGCAGTTTCAGGGGTAGGTACGAGCAGTACTTC. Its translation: CASSFRGRYEQYF.

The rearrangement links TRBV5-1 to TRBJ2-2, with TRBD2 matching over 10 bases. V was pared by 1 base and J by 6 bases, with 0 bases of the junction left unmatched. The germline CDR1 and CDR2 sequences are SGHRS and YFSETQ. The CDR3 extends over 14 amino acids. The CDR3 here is CASSLLAGAGELFF. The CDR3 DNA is TGCGCCAGCAGCTTGCTAGCGGGGGCCGGGGAGCTGTTTTTT.